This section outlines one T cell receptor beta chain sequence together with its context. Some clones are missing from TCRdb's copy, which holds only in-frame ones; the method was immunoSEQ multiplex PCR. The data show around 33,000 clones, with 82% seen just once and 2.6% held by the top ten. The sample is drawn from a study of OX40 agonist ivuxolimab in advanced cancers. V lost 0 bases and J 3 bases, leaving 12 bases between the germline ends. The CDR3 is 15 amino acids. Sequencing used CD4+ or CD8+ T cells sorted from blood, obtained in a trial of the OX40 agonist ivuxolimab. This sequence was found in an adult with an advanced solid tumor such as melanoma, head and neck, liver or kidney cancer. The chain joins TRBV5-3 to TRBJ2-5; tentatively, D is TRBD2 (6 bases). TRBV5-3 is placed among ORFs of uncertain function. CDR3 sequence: CARSLAGGKEETQYF. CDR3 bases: TGTGCCAGAAGCTTGGCTGGGGGGAAGGAAGAGACCCAGTACTTC.